Listed here are 12 T cell receptor beta chains from one sample, sequenced in a study of cytomegalovirus exposure and HLA in healthy donors. The study ran its PCR with 60 Vbeta and 13 Jbeta primers. Method: immunoSEQ multiplex PCR; TCRdb's copy keeps in-frame clones and lacks some. Of around 150,000 clones in the sample, around 72% were seen once. Sequencing was carried out using PBMCs. The origin of the receptors is a man between 18 and 29 years old in good health and CMV-seronegative.

The genes are TRBV5-8 and TRBJ1-5, with D maybe TRBD1 (6 bases). The ends were cut back, 0 bases at V and 7 bases at J, with 17 bases in the middle. Germline V gives CDR1 SGHTS, CDR2 YDEGEE. There are 16 residues in the CDR3. CDR3 amino acids: CASSLVAGAGAQPQHF. The DNA for the CDR3 is TGTGCCAGCAGCTTGGTGGCAGGGGCGGGGGCGCAGCCCCAGCATTTT.

The chain combines TRBV11-2 with TRBJ2-7, with D possibly matching TRBD2 (6 bases). Trimming took 4 bases from V and 3 from J, leaving 10 bases between them. This CDR3 is 13 amino acids long. CDR1 and CDR2 (germline): SGHAT, FQNNGV. CDR3 DNA: TGTGCCAGCAGCTCCGCCGGGGGCTACGAGCAGTACTTC. It translates to CASSSAGGYEQYF.

This chain links TRBV29-1 with TRBJ2-7; D remains ambiguous. Looked up from germline, CDR1 is SQVTM and CDR2 is ANQGSEA. V lost 7 bases and J 5 bases, leaving 3 bases between the germline ends. The CDR3 runs 8 residues. Here the CDR3 DNA reads TGCAGCGCCGACGAGCAGTACTTC. Translation gives CSADEQYF.

The chain couples TRBV9 to TRBJ2-1, with a possible D match to TRBD2 (5 bases). Germline V lookup: CDR1 SGDLS, CDR2 YYNGEE. This CDR3 region has 18 residues. V was trimmed by 2 bases and J by 6 bases, leaving 24 bases between them. CDR3 amino acids: CASSVEAPLASYLNEQFF. CDR3 DNA sequence: TGTGCCAGCAGCGTCGAGGCCCCTCTGGCTAGCTACCTCAATGAGCAGTTCTTC.

The V and J genes are TRBV27 and TRBJ2-6; unclear D gene. V was cut by 4 bases and J by 2 bases, with 6 bases left in between. The CDR3 contains 14 residues. Germline values: CDR1 MNHEY, CDR2 SMNVEV (reference sequence). CDR3 DNA: TGTGCCAGCAGTTATCTTGCTGGGGCCAACGTCCTGACTTTC. It encodes CASSYLAGANVLTF.

This clone has only one observation. V is TRBV7-8 and J is TRBJ2-2; 13 bases agree with TRBD2. Germline CDR1 is SGHVS and CDR2 is FQNEAQ. With 5 bases clipped from V and 1 base from J, the junction kept 13 bases outside the gene matches. The CDR3 is made up of 20 amino acids. This CDR3 is CASSGNPGLAGIKNTGELFF. The DNA of the CDR3 is TGTGCCAGCAGCGGAAACCCGGGACTAGCGGGAATAAAGAACACCGGGGAGCTGTTTTTT.

J is TRBJ2-2 and V is TRBV5-1; 10 nucleotides line up with TRBD2. Germline values: CDR1 SGHRS, CDR2 YFSETQ. With 4 bases clipped from V and 5 bases from J, the junction kept 8 bases outside the gene matches. There are 16 residues in the CDR3. The CDR3 DNA reads as TGCGCCAGCAGCCCCTTAGCGGGGGGAAATACCGGGGAGCTGTTTTTT. It translates to CASSPLAGGNTGELFF. Looking up the rest from reference TRBV5-1 and TRBJ2-2 gives the full variable domain: KAGVTQTPRYLIKTRGQQVTLSCSPISGHRSVSWYQQTPGQGLQFLFEYFSETQRNKGNFPGRFSGRQFSNSRSEMNVSTLELGDSALYLCASSPLAGGNTGELFFGEGSRLTVL.

The rearrangement joins TRBV6-5 to TRBJ1-4, with a possible D match to TRBD1 (5 bases). CDR1 and CDR2 (germline): MNHEY, SVGAGI. V lost 7 bases to trimming and J lost 1 base, with 13 bases between them. The CDR3 runs 15 residues. Here the CDR3 DNA reads TGTGCCAGCACCCCTGGGACTGGAACTAATGAAAAACTGTTTTTT. Protein product: CASTPGTGTNEKLFF.

There are a few counts of this clone. The gene calls are TRBV5-4 and TRBJ2-7; a possible D gene is TRBD2 (5 bases). V lost 0 bases and J lost 7, with 8 bases in between. This CDR3 is built from 12 residues. Germline V gene data show CDR1 as SGHNT and CDR2 as YYREEE (reference sequence). The CDR3 DNA follows: TGTGCCAGCAGCTTGGGCCCGGGGGAGCAGTACTTC. The encoded protein is CASSLGPGEQYF.

This clone was counted between two and nine times. V is TRBV28 and J is TRBJ2-5; 12 nucleotides align to TRBD2. This CDR3 comprises 14 residues. The germline CDR1 and CDR2 sequences are MDHEN and SYDVKM. V was clipped by 7 bases and J by 5 bases; unmatched bases: 5. In nucleotides, the CDR3 is TGTGCCAGCAAGCTAGCGGGAGGGCGGGAGACCCAGTACTTC. The encoded protein is CASKLAGGRETQYF.

J is TRBJ1-1 and V is TRBV6-1; D ambiguous. The CDR3 runs 12 residues. V lost 6 bases to trimming and J lost 0 bases, with 5 bases between them. In germline, CDR1 is MNHNS, CDR2 SASEGT. CDR3 DNA: TGTGCCAGCAGACAGCTGAACACTGAAGCTTTCTTT. It is translated as CASRQLNTEAFF.

Regarding this clone: The same CDR3 can be traced to other DNA sequences in this sample. The chain links TRBV9 to TRBJ1-5; D gene uncertain. CDR3 length equals 15 residues. Germline CDR1 and CDR2: SGDLS and YYNGEE. Deletions cut 5 bases from V and 2 bases from J, with 14 bases between. CDR3 sequence: CASSPWATGNQPQHF. The CDR3 DNA reads TGTGCCAGCAGTCCTTGGGCGACGGGCAATCAGCCCCAGCATTTT.